This T cell receptor (beta chain) emerged from a study of blood T cell repertoires in COVID-19. Study summary: Acute-phase and convalescent COVID-19 samples originated in the United States, Italy and Spain. T cells, B-cell-depleted T cells, or PBMCs provided the cDNA or gDNA that served as material.

V shed 1 base and J shed 9 bases, with 13 bases lying between them. The CDR3 extends over 14 amino acids. Germline CDR1 and CDR2: LNHDA and SQIVND (reference sequence). As handled by the study authors: Counts of nucleated cells, estimated from reference gene primer amplification, were obtained. Assay: immunoSEQ multiplex PCR; the TCRdb copy retains only in-frame clones and omits some. Clone size and V and J calls were adopted from that table, with D and trimming inferred from the DNA. Counted here are roughly 69,000 clones, around 89% occurring once; the ten biggest clones make up 4% to 6.5%. Sequencing input: peripheral blood. The receptor was derived from a man aged 50 to 59 with acute or convalescent COVID-19. The chain uses TRBV19 and TRBJ2-1, with a possible D match to TRBD2 (6 bases). CDR3 nucleotide sequence: TGTGCCAGTAGTATAGGGGCTAGCGAGGTTGAGCAGTTCTTC. Amino acids: CASSIGASEVEQFF.